These T cell receptor beta chains were read from a single sample in a study of cytomegalovirus exposure and HLA in healthy donors. Profiled with immunoSEQ multiplex PCR; TCRdb holds only in-frame clones, not every one. The data contain approximately 190,000 clones, about four fifths of them singletons. Sequenced input: PBMCs. The receptor set was obtained from a woman between 50 and 59 years old in good health and CMV-seropositive. Each CDR3 is given with its conserved first and last residue. A D gene is named only where the DNA matches it firmly. Clone size is given for some rows only: seen once, a few or many times, or a class if the clone is expanded.

d_call: TRBD2
v_call: TRBV28
j_call: TRBJ2-2
clone_size: NA
cdr3_aa: CASSPTGGAWTGELFF
cdr3_nt: TGTGCCAGCAGTCCAACCGGGGGGGCATGGACCGGGGAGCTGTTTTTT

d_call: TRBD1
v_call: TRBV7-2
j_call: TRBJ2-1
clone_size: NA
cdr3_aa: CASSLALQGANSYNEQFF
cdr3_nt: TGTGCCAGCAGCTTAGCCCTACAGGGGGCGAACTCCTACAATGAGCAGTTCTTC

d_call: TRBD2
v_call: TRBV6-5
j_call: TRBJ2-7
clone_size: NA
cdr3_aa: CASRLAGGSYEQYF
cdr3_nt: TGTGCCAGCAGACTAGCGGGGGGCTCCTACGAGCAGTACTTC

d_call: NA
v_call: TRBV4-1
j_call: TRBJ2-3
clone_size: NA
cdr3_aa: CASSQDVSGTDTQYF
cdr3_nt: TGCGCCAGCAGCCAAGATGTTAGCGGTACAGATACGCAGTATTTT

d_call: TRBD2
v_call: TRBV7-6
j_call: TRBJ2-3
clone_size: once
cdr3_aa: CASTTSGGATDTQYF
cdr3_nt: TGTGCCAGCACGACTAGCGGGGGGGCGACAGATACGCAGTATTTT

d_call: TRBD1
v_call: TRBV6-1
j_call: TRBJ1-1
clone_size: NA
cdr3_aa: CASVPSGTANTEAFF
cdr3_nt: TGTGCCAGCGTACCCTCCGGGACAGCGAACACTGAAGCTTTCTTT

d_call: TRBD2
v_call: TRBV5-1
j_call: TRBJ2-2
clone_size: NA
cdr3_aa: CATTRLAGNTGELFF
cdr3_nt: TGCGCCACCACAAGACTAGCGGGAAACACCGGGGAGCTGTTTTTT

d_call: TRBD2
v_call: TRBV7-8
j_call: TRBJ2-1
clone_size: NA
cdr3_aa: CASRRGNEQFF
cdr3_nt: TGTGCCAGCAGGCGGGGGAATGAGCAGTTCTTC

d_call: NA
v_call: TRBV2
j_call: TRBJ1-1
clone_size: NA
cdr3_aa: CASSEALLSRSEAFF
cdr3_nt: TGTGCCAGCAGTGAAGCGCTCCTCTCCCGGTCTGAAGCTTTCTTT

d_call: TRBD2
v_call: TRBV7-9
j_call: TRBJ2-5
clone_size: once
cdr3_aa: CASSLEAGGLETQYF
cdr3_nt: TGTGCCAGCAGCTTAGAGGCGGGGGGGCTGGAGACCCAGTACTTC

d_call: NA
v_call: TRBV28
j_call: TRBJ2-7
clone_size: NA
cdr3_aa: CASSFARTLSSYEQYF
cdr3_nt: TGTGCCAGCAGTTTTGCGAGGACATTGTCTTCCTACGAGCAGTACTTC

d_call: NA
v_call: TRBV7-8
j_call: TRBJ2-5
clone_size: NA
cdr3_aa: CASSSTAGAQETQYF
cdr3_nt: TGTGCCAGCAGTTCCACGGCGGGGGCCCAAGAGACCCAGTACTTC

d_call: NA
v_call: TRBV6-1
j_call: TRBJ1-1
clone_size: NA
cdr3_aa: CASTSRGSTEAFF
cdr3_nt: TGTGCCAGCACCTCGCGGGGGAGCACTGAAGCTTTCTTT

d_call: TRBD1
v_call: TRBV7-6
j_call: TRBJ2-5
clone_size: NA
cdr3_aa: CASSSGGQETQYF
cdr3_nt: TGTGCCAGCAGTTCAGGGGGCCAAGAGACCCAGTACTTC

d_call: TRBD2
v_call: TRBV7-9
j_call: TRBJ2-2
clone_size: NA
cdr3_aa: CSSSSNSGANTGELFF
cdr3_nt: TGTTCCAGCAGCTCCAATAGCGGGGCGAACACCGGGGAGCTGTTTTTT

d_call: NA
v_call: TRBV11-1
j_call: TRBJ2-1
clone_size: NA
cdr3_aa: CASSFVWSSYNEQFF
cdr3_nt: TGTGCCAGCAGCTTCGTATGGAGCTCCTACAATGAGCAGTTCTTC

d_call: TRBD1
v_call: TRBV7-2
j_call: TRBJ2-5
clone_size: NA
cdr3_aa: CASSPRTGSQETQYF
cdr3_nt: TGTGCCAGCAGCCCCAGGACAGGGTCACAAGAGACCCAGTACTTC

d_call: TRBD1
v_call: TRBV14
j_call: TRBJ2-7
clone_size: NA
cdr3_aa: CASSRPGQGVWEQYF
cdr3_nt: TGTGCCAGCAGCCGACCGGGACAGGGGGTTTGGGAGCAGTACTTC

d_call: NA
v_call: TRBV6-6
j_call: TRBJ2-7
clone_size: NA
cdr3_aa: CASSYSTQGPYEQYF
cdr3_nt: TGTGCCAGCAGTTACTCGACGCAGGGCCCCTACGAGCAGTACTTC

d_call: NA
v_call: TRBV12-2
j_call: TRBJ1-1
clone_size: few
cdr3_aa: CASRPRNLDRNTEAFF
cdr3_nt: TGTGCAAGTCGCCCTAGGAATTTGGACAGAAACACTGAAGCTTTCTTT

d_call: TRBD1
v_call: TRBV4-1
j_call: TRBJ1-5
clone_size: NA
cdr3_aa: CASSQYGQGGQPQHF
cdr3_nt: TGTGCCAGCAGCCAATACGGACAGGGGGGGCAGCCCCAGCATTTT

d_call: TRBD1
v_call: TRBV5-1
j_call: TRBJ2-6
clone_size: NA
cdr3_aa: CASSGGQGASGANVLTF
cdr3_nt: TGCGCCAGCAGCGGGGGACAGGGGGCCTCTGGGGCCAACGTCCTGACTTTC

d_call: TRBD1
v_call: TRBV27
j_call: TRBJ1-2
clone_size: NA
cdr3_aa: CASSLDTPGQGGYGYTF
cdr3_nt: TGTGCCAGCAGTTTAGATACCCCGGGACAGGGGGGTTATGGCTACACCTTC

d_call: TRBD1
v_call: TRBV27
j_call: TRBJ1-1
clone_size: NA
cdr3_aa: CASSSRTGVITEAFF
cdr3_nt: TGTGCCAGCAGTTCCCGGACAGGGGTGATCACTGAAGCTTTCTTT

d_call: NA
v_call: TRBV30
j_call: TRBJ2-7
clone_size: NA
cdr3_aa: CAWSVAARTGEQYF
cdr3_nt: TGTGCCTGGAGTGTTGCAGCGCGGACTGGGGAGCAGTACTTC